The sequence of this T cell receptor (beta chain) was determined in a study of human T cells and chemical hapten exposure. The overall study: A mostly female patient group had alopecia areata, totalis or universalis.

In its sample, this clonotype was seen a few times. The antigen is undetermined. TCRdb called the RACE reads again in MiXCR, with one record for every CDR3 protein. Here the sample spans approximately 320,000 distinct CDR3 sequences, around 5% being singletons. CDR1 and CDR2 from the germline V gene are SGHTA and FQGNSA. The V gene lost 5 bases and the J gene lost 0 bases, with 23 bases spanning the gap. The length of the CDR3 is 19 residues. Study outcomes and limitations: The donors suffered from alopecia, so their immune response may not match that of healthy people.

Time point in this sample: pre-sensitization, week 0. Treatment indicated: therapeutic diphenylcyclopropenone sensitization with weekly scalp DPC. Unfractionated whole blood was the source of the extracted total RNA. The clonotype was recovered from a young woman with alopecia areata. Some clones in this sample may be carry-over from other donors' samples. The sample in question was whole blood, obtained in connection with sensitization to the hapten diphenylcyclopropenone (DPC). V usage is TRBV7-2 and J usage is TRBJ1-3, with D possibly TRBD1 on 6 matching bases. CDR3: CASSPREKGQHLSGNTIYF. The CDR3 DNA sequence: TGTGCCAGCAGCCCCCGAGAGAAAGGACAGCACCTCTCTGGAAACACCATATATTTT.